Included here is one T cell receptor (beta chain) sequence, with context. Its antigen remains unknown. Generated by immunoSEQ multiplex PCR, the TCRdb table keeps only in-frame clones and is missing some. The table lists 450,000 to 600,000 clones, 79% of them singletons. The length of the CDR3 is 15 residues. Germline CDR1 and CDR2: MNHEY and SMNVEV (reference sequence). V shed 5 bases, J shed 4 bases, and the junction held 9 bases outside the gene matches. The sample belongs to a study of shared clonotypes between healthy human individuals. The study's findings and limits: Enrolling few donors narrowed the genetic and exposure-history diversity that was represented.

This receptor was identified in a middle-aged woman in good health. Some clones in this sample may be carry-over from other donors' samples. Specimen: PBMCs. The chain joins TRBV27 to TRBJ1-2; TRBD1 aligns across 8 bases. The CDR3: CASSPRGQGTYGYTF. The CDR3 nucleotides read TGTGCCAGCAGTCCCCGCGGACAGGGCACCTATGGCTACACCTTC.